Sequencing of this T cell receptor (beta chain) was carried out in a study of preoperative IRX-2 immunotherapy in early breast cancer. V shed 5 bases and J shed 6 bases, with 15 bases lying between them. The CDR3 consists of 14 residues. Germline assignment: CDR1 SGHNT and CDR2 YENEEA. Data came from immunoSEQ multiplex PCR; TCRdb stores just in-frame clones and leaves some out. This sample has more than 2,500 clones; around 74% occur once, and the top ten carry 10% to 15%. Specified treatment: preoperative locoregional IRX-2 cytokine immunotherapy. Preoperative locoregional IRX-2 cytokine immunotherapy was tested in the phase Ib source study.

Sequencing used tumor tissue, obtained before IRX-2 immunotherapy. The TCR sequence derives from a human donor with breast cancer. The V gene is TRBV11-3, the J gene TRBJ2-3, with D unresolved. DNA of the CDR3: TGTGCCAGCAGCCGCGCAGGAGCGCGGGATACGCAGTATTTT. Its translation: CASSRAGARDTQYF.